Included here is one T cell receptor (beta chain) sequence, with context. Enrollment of patients from Seattle took place during active infection, with longitudinal follow-up. These data are taken from a study of blood T cell repertoires in COVID-19. Study details: From the United States, Italy and Spain came samples of acute and convalescent COVID-19. Sample material is recorded as cDNA or gDNA derived from T cells, B-cell-depleted T cells, or PBMCs.

CDR1 is SGHRS and CDR2 is YFSETQ in the germline V gene. Deletions cut 4 bases from V and 9 bases from J, with 14 bases between. The CDR3 loop spans 14 amino acids. Repertoires were generated with immunoSEQ multiplex PCR, while TCRdb's copy carries only in-frame clones and drops some. The sample consists of roughly 230,000 clones, 80% to 95% of them appearing once. The sequence was obtained from a man between 25 and 39 years old with COVID-19, enrolled during active disease. The chain couples TRBV5-1 to TRBJ1-6; possibly TRBD1 for D (6 bases). Sequencing was done on a sample of peripheral blood. CDR3 nucleotide sequence: TGCGCCAGCAGCCTGGAGGGGGAGGGTTCACCCCTCCACTTT. It encodes CASSLEGEGSPLHF.